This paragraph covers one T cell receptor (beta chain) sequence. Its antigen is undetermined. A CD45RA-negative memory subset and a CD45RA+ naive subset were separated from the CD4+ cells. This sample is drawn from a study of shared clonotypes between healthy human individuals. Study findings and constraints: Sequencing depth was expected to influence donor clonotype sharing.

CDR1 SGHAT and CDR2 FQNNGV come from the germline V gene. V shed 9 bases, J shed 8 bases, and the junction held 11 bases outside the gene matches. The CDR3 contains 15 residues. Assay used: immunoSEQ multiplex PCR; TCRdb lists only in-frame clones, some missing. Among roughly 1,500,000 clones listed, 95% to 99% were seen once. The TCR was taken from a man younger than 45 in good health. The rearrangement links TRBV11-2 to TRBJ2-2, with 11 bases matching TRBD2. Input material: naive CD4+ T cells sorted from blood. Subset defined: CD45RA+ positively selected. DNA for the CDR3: TGTGCCAGTTTTCATGGACTAGCGGGTACTGGGGAGCTGTTTTTT. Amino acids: CASFHGLAGTGELFF.